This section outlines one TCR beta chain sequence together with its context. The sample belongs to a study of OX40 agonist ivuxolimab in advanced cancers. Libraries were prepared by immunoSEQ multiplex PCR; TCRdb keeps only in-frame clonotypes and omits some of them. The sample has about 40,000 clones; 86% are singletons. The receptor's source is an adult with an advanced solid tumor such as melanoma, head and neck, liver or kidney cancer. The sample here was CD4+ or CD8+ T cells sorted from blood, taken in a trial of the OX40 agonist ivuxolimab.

The CDR3 sequence: CASSSLKGEGANNEQFF. As DNA, the CDR3 is TGTGCCAGCTCCTCTTTAAAAGGGGAAGGGGCCAACAATGAGCAGTTCTTC. The chain combines TRBV18 with TRBJ2-1, with D possibly matching TRBD1 (5 bases). V shed 6 bases and J shed 5 bases, with 23 bases lying between them. Looked up from germline, CDR1 is KGHSH and CDR2 is LQKENI. This CDR3 has 17 amino acids. The variable domain in full, with the rest retrieved from reference TRBV18 and TRBJ2-1, is NAGVMQNPRHLVRRRGQEARLRCSPMKGHSHVYWYRQLPEEGLKFMVYLQKENIIDESGMPKERFSAEFPKEGPSILRIQQVVRGDSAAYFCASSSLKGEGANNEQFFGPGTRLTVL.